Shown below are 2 T cell receptor beta chains from a single sample sequenced in a study of cytomegalovirus exposure and HLA in healthy donors. The PCR was carried out with 60 Vbeta primers and 13 Jbeta primers. Some clones are missing from TCRdb's copy, which holds only in-frame ones; the method was immunoSEQ multiplex PCR. The top ten hold around 1.9% of the sample, which has 100,000 to 150,000 clones, over 70% seen once. Sequencing was carried out using PBMCs. These receptors were obtained from a middle-aged woman in good health and CMV-seronegative.

This chain links TRBV6-1 with TRBJ1-2; 8 nucleotides match TRBD1. The CDR3 length is 14 residues. J gave up 6 bases and V 3 bases, and 6 bases lay outside the gene matches. The germline V gene has CDR1 MNHNS and CDR2 SASEGT. DNA of the CDR3: TGTGCCAGCAGTGAGAGACAGGGGAGGGATGGCTACACCTTC. Protein sequence: CASSERQGRDGYTF.

This sequence joins TRBV19 and TRBJ1-1, with D possibly being TRBD1 (6 bases). V lost 8 bases to trimming and J lost 0 bases, with 19 bases between them. Germline assignment: CDR1 LNHDA and CDR2 SQIVND (reference sequence). This CDR3 has 16 amino acids. CDR3 in amino acids: CASQVTRQALNTEAFF. The CDR3 DNA is TGTGCCAGTCAGGTTACTCGACAGGCTTTGAACACTGAAGCTTTCTTT.